A single TCR beta chain is shown here with its context. The target antigen is unknown. TCRdb called the PCR reads again in MiXCR, with one record for every CDR3 protein. The data show approximately 680,000 distinct CDR3 sequences, about 25% seen once. The data were taken from a study of molecular identifiers for immune sequencing clone quantification. In the study overall: RNA, taken in replicates from approximately 20,000 or 98,000 naive CD8 cells, was split five ways, with four sequenced.

Study results and limitations: Sharing of a barcode by identical TCR molecules could cause highly expanded clone sizes to be underestimated.

In germline, CDR1 is MNHEY, CDR2 SMNVEV (reference sequence). The CDR3 spans 17 residues. The J segment lost 4 bases and the V segment lost 6 bases, leaving 16 bases of the junction unmatched. Sorted inputs of about 19,000 to 1,100,000 cells, with 10%, 30% or 50% RNA, yielded naive CD8 libraries. The V call is TRBV27, the J call TRBJ2-7, with 9 bases fitting TRBD2. The receptor was derived from a human donor in good health. Some libraries in this study had Jurkat cell RNA spiked in. Sequencing input: naive CD8+ T cells from blood, with Jurkat cell RNA spiked in. Subset in this sample: FACS-sorted CD8+CD4-CCR7+CD45RA+ naive T cells. The DNA for the CDR3 is TGTGCCAGCAGCGCCCTCACTGTTGGCGGGAGGGGGTACGAGCAGTACTTC. Its protein is CASSALTVGGRGYEQYF.